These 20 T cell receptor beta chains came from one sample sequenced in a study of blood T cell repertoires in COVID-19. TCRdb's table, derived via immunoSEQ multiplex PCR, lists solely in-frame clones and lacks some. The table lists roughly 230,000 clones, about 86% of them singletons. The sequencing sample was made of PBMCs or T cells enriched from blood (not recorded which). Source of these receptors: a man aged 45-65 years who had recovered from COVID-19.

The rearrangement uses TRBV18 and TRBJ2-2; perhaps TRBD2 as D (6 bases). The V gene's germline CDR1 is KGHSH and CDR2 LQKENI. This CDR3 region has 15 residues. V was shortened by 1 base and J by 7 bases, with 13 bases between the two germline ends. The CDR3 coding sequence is TGTGCCAGCTCACCACTCGGGGGATCAGGCGGGGAGCTGTTTTTT. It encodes CASSPLGGSGGELFF. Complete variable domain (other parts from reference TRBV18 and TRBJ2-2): NAGVMQNPRHLVRRRGQEARLRCSPMKGHSHVYWYRQLPEEGLKFMVYLQKENIIDESGMPKERFSAEFPKEGPSILRIQQVVRGDSAAYFCASSPLGGSGGELFFGEGSRLTVL.

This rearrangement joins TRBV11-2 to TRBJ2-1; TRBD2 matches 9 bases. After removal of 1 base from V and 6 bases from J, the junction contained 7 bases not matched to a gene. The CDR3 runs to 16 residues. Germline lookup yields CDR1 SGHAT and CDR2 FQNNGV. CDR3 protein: CASSLGRGRAFNEQFF. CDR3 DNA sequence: TGTGCCAGCAGCTTAGGGCGCGGGAGGGCCTTCAATGAGCAGTTCTTC.

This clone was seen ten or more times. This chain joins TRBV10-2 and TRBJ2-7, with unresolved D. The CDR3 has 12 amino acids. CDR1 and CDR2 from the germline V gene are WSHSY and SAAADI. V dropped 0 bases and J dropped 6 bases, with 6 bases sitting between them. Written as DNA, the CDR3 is TGCGCCAGCAGTGAGTCGAGGATCGAGCAGTACTTC. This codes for CASSESRIEQYF.

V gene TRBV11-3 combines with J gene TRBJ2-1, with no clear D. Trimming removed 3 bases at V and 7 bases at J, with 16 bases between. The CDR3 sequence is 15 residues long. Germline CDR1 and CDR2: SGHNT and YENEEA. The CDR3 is CASSFSSASENEQFF. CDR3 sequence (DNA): TGTGCCAGCAGCTTCAGTTCAGCGAGCGAGAATGAGCAGTTCTTC.

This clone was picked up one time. CDR3 sequence reads: CASSLDPGGETQYF. The CDR3 coding sequence is TGTGCCAGCAGCTTAGATCCGGGGGGAGAGACCCAGTACTTC. This chain connects TRBV7-6 to TRBJ2-5; TRBD2 matches 7 bases. The CDR3 spans 14 residues. Germline CDR1 reads SGHVS; CDR2 reads FNYEAQ. Unmatched junction bases numbered 3, after V lost 1 base and J lost 4 bases.

The CDR3 nucleotides are TGTGCCACCAGCAGAGGGACAGCCGGGACTAGCGAGAGCCGCTCCTACGAGCAGTACTTC. This sequence encodes CATSRGTAGTSESRSYEQYF. The J gene is TRBJ2-7, the V gene TRBV15; 10 nucleotides match TRBD2. Germline V gene sequence: CDR1 LNHNV, CDR2 YYDKDF (reference sequence). The CDR3 has 20 amino acids. V lost 1 base to trimming and J lost 0 bases; unmatched junction nucleotides: 15.

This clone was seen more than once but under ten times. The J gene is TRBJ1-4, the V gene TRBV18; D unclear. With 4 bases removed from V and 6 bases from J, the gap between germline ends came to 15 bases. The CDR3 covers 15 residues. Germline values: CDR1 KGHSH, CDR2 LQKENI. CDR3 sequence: CASSRTRDPDEKLFF. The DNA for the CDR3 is TGTGCCAGCTCACGCACCCGCGATCCTGATGAAAAACTGTTTTTT.

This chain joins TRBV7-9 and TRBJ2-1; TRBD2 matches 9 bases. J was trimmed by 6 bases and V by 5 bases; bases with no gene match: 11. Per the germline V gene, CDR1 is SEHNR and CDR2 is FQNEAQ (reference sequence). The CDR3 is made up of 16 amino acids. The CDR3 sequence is CASSIGTSLGVNEQFF. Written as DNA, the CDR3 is TGTGCCAGCAGCATAGGGACTAGCCTCGGGGTCAATGAGCAGTTCTTC.

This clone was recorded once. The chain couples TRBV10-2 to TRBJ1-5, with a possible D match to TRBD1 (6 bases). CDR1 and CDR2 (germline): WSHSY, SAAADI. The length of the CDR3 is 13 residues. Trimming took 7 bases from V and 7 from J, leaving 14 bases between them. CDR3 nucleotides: TGCGCCAGCACCACAGGGCAGGGGCAGCCCCAGCATTTT. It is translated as CASTTGQGQPQHF.

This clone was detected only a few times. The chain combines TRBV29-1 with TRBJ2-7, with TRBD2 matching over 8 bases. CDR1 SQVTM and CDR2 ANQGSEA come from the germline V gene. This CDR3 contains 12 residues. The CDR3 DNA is TGCAGTGTGGGGGCGGGGGGCCTCGAGCAGTACTTC. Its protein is CSVGAGGLEQYF.

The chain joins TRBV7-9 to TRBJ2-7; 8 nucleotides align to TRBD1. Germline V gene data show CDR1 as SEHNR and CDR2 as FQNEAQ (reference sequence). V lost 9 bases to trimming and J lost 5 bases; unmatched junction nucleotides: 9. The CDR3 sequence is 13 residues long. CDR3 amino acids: CARQDRGSDEQYF. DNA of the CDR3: TGTGCCAGGCAAGACAGGGGTAGCGACGAGCAGTACTTC.

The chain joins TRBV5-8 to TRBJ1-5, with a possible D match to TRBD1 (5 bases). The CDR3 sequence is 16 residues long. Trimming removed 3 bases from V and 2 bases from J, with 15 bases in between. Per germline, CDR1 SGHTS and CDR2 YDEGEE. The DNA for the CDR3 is TGTGCCAGCAGCTGGGGGAGCGGGGCTGGCAATCAGCCCCAGCATTTT. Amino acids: CASSWGSGAGNQPQHF.

The CDR3 loop reads CASSLLQGGSYEQYF. DNA for the CDR3: TGCGCCAGCAGCTTGTTGCAGGGAGGTTCCTACGAGCAGTACTTC. This chain connects TRBV5-1 to TRBJ2-7; D may be TRBD2 (6 bases). The CDR3 length is 15 residues. Trimming removed 1 base at V and 1 base at J, with 12 bases between. Per the germline V gene, CDR1 is SGHRS and CDR2 is YFSETQ.

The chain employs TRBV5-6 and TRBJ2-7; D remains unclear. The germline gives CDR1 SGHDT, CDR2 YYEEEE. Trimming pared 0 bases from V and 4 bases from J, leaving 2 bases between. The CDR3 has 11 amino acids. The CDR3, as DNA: TGTGCCAGCAGCTTGGCTTACGAGCAGTACTTC. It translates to CASSLAYEQYF.

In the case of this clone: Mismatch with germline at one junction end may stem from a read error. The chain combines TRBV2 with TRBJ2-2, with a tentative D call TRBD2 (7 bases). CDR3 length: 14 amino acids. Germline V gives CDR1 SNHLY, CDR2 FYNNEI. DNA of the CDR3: TGTGCCAGCACCGGGGGGCGGAACGCCGGGGAGCTGTTTTTT. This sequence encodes CASTGGRNAGELFF.

The CDR3 here is CASRLMGTRGYEQFF. The CDR3 DNA follows: TGTGCCAGCAGATTGATGGGGACACGAGGGTATGAGCAGTTCTTC. V and J are TRBV7-2 and TRBJ2-1; D is perhaps TRBD1 (6 bases). Looked up from germline, CDR1 is SGHTA and CDR2 is FQGNSA. Trimming pared 6 bases from V and 8 bases from J, leaving 20 bases between. The CDR3 loop spans 15 amino acids.

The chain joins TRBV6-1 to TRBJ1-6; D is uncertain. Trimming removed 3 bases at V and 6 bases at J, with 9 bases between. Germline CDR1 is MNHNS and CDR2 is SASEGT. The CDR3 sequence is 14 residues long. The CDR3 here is CASSDHGLNSPLHF. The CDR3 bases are TGTGCCAGCAGTGACCACGGACTTAATTCACCCCTCCACTTT.

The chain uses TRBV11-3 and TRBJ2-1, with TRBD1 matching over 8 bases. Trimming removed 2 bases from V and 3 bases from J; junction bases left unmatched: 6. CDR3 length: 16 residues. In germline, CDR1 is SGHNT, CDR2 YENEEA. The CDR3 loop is CASSLNRGLSYNEQFF. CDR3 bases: TGTGCCAGCAGCTTAAACAGGGGGTTAAGCTACAATGAGCAGTTCTTC.

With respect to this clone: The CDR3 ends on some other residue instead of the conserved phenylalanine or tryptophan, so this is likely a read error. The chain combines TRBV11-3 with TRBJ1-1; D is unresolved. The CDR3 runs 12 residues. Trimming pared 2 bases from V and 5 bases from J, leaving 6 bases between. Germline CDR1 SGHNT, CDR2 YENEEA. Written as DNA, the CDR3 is TGTGCCAGCAGCTTAAGACGGACTGAAGCTTTCCTT. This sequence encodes CASSLRRTEAFL.

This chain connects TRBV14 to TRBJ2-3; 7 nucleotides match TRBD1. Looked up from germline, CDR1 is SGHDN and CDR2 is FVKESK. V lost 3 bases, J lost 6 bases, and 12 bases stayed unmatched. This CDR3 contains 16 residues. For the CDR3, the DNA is TGTGCCAGCAGCCACCTACAGGGGTTGGTTTCGGATACGCAGTATTTT. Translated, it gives CASSHLQGLVSDTQYF. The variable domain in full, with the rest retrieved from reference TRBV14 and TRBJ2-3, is EAGVTQFPSHSVIEKGQTVTLRCDPISGHDNLYWYRRVMGKEIKFLLHFVKESKQDESGMPNNRFLAERTGGTYSTLKVQPAELEDSGVYFCASSHLQGLVSDTQYFGPGTRLTVL.